The 13 T cell receptor beta chains listed next were all sequenced from one sample in a study of blood T cell repertoires in COVID-19 (dated by TCRdb to 2020 to 2021). Receptors were amplified or captured by the immunoSEQ multiplex PCR assay. The immuneACCESS repertoire file appears here via TCRdb, limited to in-frame rearrangements. These files lack a portion of the clones; in checked studies, under half of the deficit traces to unresolved V genes, and the cause of the others is not known. Counted in this sample were 150,000 to 200,000 clones; approximately 90% of them appeared once. About 2% of the sample comes from the top ten. Material: peripheral blood. These TCRs come from a man between 18 and 35 years old with acute or convalescent COVID-19.

This chain connects TRBV27 to TRBJ2-7; possibly TRBD2 for D (6 bases). The CDR3 runs 13 residues. Trimming took off 6 bases at V and 1 base at J, with 10 bases between the two ends. Germline-derived CDR1 and CDR2 are MNHEY and SMNVEV (reference sequence). The CDR3 sequence: CASRRGTSYEQYF. CDR3 nucleotides: TGTGCCAGCAGGCGAGGGACTTCCTACGAGCAGTACTTC.

The rearrangement uses TRBV27 and TRBJ2-7, with 9 bases matching TRBD2. The V segment lost 5 bases and the J segment 4 bases; nucleotides outside the gene matches: 12. Looked up from germline, CDR1 is MNHEY and CDR2 is SMNVEV (reference sequence). The CDR3 is 16 amino acids. CDR3 in amino acids: CASSTLSGGAPYEQYF. CDR3 sequence (DNA): TGTGCCAGCAGTACCCTTAGCGGGGGAGCACCTTACGAGCAGTACTTC.

This sequence joins TRBV5-1 and TRBJ2-7; D is perhaps TRBD2 (6 bases). V shed 0 bases and J shed 5 bases, with 15 bases lying between them. CDR3 length equals 15 residues. Per germline, CDR1 SGHRS and CDR2 YFSETQ. The CDR3 region is CASSLGPEGTHEQYF. The CDR3 DNA follows: TGCGCCAGCAGCTTGGGCCCGGAGGGCACCCACGAGCAGTACTTC.

This clone has a handful of counts. This rearrangement joins TRBV10-3 to TRBJ1-6, with D uncertain. The CDR3 has 17 amino acids. The germline V gene has CDR1 ENHRY and CDR2 SYGVKD. Trimming removed 0 bases from V and 4 bases from J, with 13 bases in between. CDR3: CAISESTLGPYNSPLHF. The CDR3 DNA reads as TGTGCCATCAGTGAGTCGACTCTAGGCCCTTATAATTCACCCCTCCACTTT.

This sequence joins TRBV9 and TRBJ2-1, with 8 bases lining up with TRBD2. J lost 4 bases, V lost 3 bases, and 6 bases had no gene match. Per germline, CDR1 SGDLS and CDR2 YYNGEE. This CDR3 is 15 amino acids long. The CDR3 DNA reads as TGTGCCAGCAGCGCCAGCGGGGGTTCATACAATGAGCAGTTCTTC. Protein: CASSASGGSYNEQFF. The whole variable domain, filled in from reference TRBV9 and TRBJ2-1, reads DSGVTQTPKHLITATGQRVTLRCSPRSGDLSVYWYQQSLDQGLQFLIQYYNGEERAKGNILERFSAQQFPDLHSELNLSSLELGDSALYFCASSASGGSYNEQFFGPGTRLTVL.

The genes are TRBV6-6 and TRBJ2-5, with a possible D match to TRBD1 (6 bases). CDR3 length equals 13 residues. Germline CDR1 reads MNHNY; CDR2 reads SVGAGI (reference sequence). The V end lost 5 bases, the J end lost 3 bases, and 10 bases lay between the germline ends. CDR3 nucleotides: TGTGCCAGCAGTCTACAGGGAAAAGAGACCCAGTACTTC. Translated, it gives CASSLQGKETQYF.

The V and J genes are TRBV14 and TRBJ1-6; 9 bases are shared with TRBD1. V was pared by 2 bases and J by 7 bases, with 6 bases of the junction left unmatched. The CDR3 has 16 residues. Per the germline V gene, CDR1 is SGHDN and CDR2 is FVKESK. CDR3 nucleotides: TGTGCCAGCAGCCAAACCCTTGGGACAGGGAATTCACCCCTCCACTTT. Its translation: CASSQTLGTGNSPLHF.

This clone was seen just once. The J gene is TRBJ2-1, the V gene TRBV5-5, with 10 bases lining up with TRBD1. Per germline, CDR1 SGHKS and CDR2 YYEKEE (reference sequence). The CDR3 runs 16 residues. V trimming: 4 bases; J trimming: 6 bases; junction bases outside the gene matches: 10. CDR3 nucleotide sequence: TGTGCCAGCAGCCCTTCTGCGGACAGGGGGGTCAATGAGCAGTTCTTC. It specifies CASSPSADRGVNEQFF. Supplemented by reference TRBV5-5 and TRBJ2-1, the full variable domain reads DAGVTQSPTHLIKTRGQQVTLRCSPISGHKSVSWYQQVLGQGPQFIFQYYEKEERGRGNFPDRFSARQFPNYSSELNVNALLLGDSALYLCASSPSADRGVNEQFFGPGTRLTVL.

DNA of the CDR3: TGTGCCAGCTCACGCTCAGACGGGGAGGGCTACACCTTC. It codes for CASSRSDGEGYTF. The V call is TRBV18, the J call TRBJ1-2, with D uncertain. This CDR3 is built from 13 residues. Germline V gives CDR1 KGHSH, CDR2 LQKENI. V was clipped by 4 bases and J by 8 bases, with 14 bases between them.

The gene calls are TRBV7-8 and TRBJ2-1; maybe TRBD2 (5 bases). CDR3 length equals 15 residues. Per germline, CDR1 SGHVS and CDR2 FQNEAQ. Deletions cut 2 bases from V and 1 base from J, with 9 bases between. CDR3 coding DNA: TGTGCCAGCAGCTTATTCGGGATTTCCTACAATGAGCAGTTCTTC. Its protein is CASSLFGISYNEQFF.

The rearrangement links TRBV12-5 to TRBJ1-1; D is uncertain. The CDR3 runs to 15 residues. CDR1 and CDR2 from the germline V gene are LGHNT and FRNRAP. V lost 6 bases to trimming and J lost 2 bases, with 16 bases between them. The CDR3 reads CASGPLTGENTEAFF. Written as DNA, the CDR3 is TGTGCTAGTGGCCCCCTGACCGGGGAAAACACTGAAGCTTTCTTT.

The rearrangement uses TRBV12-3 or TRBV12-4 and TRBJ1-2; possibly TRBD1 for D (5 bases). The length of the CDR3 is 12 residues. V was clipped by 7 bases and J by 6 bases, with 12 bases between them. This chain's CDR3 is CASIGREDGYTF. For the CDR3, the DNA is TGTGCCAGCATTGGCAGGGAAGATGGCTACACCTTC.

The genes are TRBV12-3 or TRBV12-4 and TRBJ1-1, with unresolved D. Trimming stripped 4 bases from V and 3 bases from J, with 6 bases between. The CDR3 totals 12 residues. The CDR3 region is CASSYGDTEAFF. DNA of the CDR3: TGTGCCAGCAGTTACGGGGACACTGAAGCTTTCTTT.